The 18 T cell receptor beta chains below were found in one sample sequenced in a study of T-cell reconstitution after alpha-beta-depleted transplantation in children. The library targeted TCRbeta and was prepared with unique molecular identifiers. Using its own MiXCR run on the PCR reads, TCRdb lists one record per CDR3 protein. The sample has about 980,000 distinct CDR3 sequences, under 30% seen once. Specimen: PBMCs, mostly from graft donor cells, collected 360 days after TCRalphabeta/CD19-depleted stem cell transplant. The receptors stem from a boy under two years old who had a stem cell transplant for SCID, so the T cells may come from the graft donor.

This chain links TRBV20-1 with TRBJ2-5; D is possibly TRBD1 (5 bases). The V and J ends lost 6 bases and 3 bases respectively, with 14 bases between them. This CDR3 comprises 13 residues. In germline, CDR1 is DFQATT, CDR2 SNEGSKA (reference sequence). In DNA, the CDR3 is TGCAGTGCGTGGTCAGGGATTAAAGAGACCCAGTACTTC. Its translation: CSAWSGIKETQYF.

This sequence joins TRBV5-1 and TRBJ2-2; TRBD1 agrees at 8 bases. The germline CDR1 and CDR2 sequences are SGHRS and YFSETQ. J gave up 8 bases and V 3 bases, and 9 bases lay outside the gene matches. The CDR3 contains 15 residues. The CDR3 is CASSWLDRAQGELFF. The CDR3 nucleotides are TGCGCCAGCAGCTGGTTGGACAGGGCCCAAGGGGAGCTGTTTTTT.

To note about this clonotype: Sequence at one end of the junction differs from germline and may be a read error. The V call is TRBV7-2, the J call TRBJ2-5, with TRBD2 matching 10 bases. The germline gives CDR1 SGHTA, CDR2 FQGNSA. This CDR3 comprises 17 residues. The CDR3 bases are TGTGCCAGCAGTTTAGGGCTTCTAGCGGGGGCCGAAGAGACCCAGTACTTC. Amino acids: CASSLGLLAGAEETQYF.

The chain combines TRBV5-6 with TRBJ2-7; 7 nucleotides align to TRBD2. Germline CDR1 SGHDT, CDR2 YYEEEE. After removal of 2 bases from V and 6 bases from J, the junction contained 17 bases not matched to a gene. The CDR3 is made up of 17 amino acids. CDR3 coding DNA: TGTGCCAGCAGCTTTCGTCTCGGTTCGGCTAGCGGCCGCGAGCAGTACTTC. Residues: CASSFRLGSASGREQYF.

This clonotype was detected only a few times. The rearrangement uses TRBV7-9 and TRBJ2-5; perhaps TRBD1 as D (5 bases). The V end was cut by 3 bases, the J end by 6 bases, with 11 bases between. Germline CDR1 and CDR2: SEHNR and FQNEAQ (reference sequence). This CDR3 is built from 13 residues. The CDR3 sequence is CASSFGGAKTQYF. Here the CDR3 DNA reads TGTGCCAGCAGCTTCGGTGGGGCAAAGACCCAGTACTTC.

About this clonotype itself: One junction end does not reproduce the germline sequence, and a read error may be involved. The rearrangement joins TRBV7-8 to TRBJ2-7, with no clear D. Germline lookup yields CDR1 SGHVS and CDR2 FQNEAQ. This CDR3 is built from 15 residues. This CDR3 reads CASSLGRIAPDSSEF. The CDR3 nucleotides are TGTGCCAGCAGCTTAGGCCGGATAGCACCCGACTCCTCAGAGTTC.

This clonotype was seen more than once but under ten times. The CDR3 nucleotides read TGCAGTGCTAGGGCCCAGGATAACTATGGCTACACCTTC. This codes for CSARAQDNYGYTF. V is TRBV20-1 and J is TRBJ1-2; D is ambiguous. The V gene's germline CDR1 is DFQATT and CDR2 SNEGSKA (reference sequence). The CDR3 has 13 residues. The ends were cut back, 3 bases at V and 1 base at J, with 9 bases in the middle.

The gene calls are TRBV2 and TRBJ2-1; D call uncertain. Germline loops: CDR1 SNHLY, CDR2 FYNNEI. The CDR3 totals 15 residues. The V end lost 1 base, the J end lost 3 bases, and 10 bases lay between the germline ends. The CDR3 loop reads CASSEVLVGYNEQFF. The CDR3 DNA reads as TGTGCCAGCAGTGAAGTCCTAGTCGGCTACAATGAGCAGTTCTTC.

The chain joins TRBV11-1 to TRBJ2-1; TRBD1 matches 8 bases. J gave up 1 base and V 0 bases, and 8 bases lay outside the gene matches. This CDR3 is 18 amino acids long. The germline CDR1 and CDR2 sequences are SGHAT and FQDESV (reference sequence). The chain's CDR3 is CASSLATTRDRSYNEQFF. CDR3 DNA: TGTGCCAGCAGCTTAGCTACCACCCGGGACAGGTCCTACAATGAGCAGTTCTTC.

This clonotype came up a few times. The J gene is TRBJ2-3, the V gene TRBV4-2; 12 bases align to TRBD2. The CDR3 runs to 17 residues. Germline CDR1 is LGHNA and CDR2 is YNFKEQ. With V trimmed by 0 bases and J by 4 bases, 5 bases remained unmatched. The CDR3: CASSQDQTSGGPDTQYF. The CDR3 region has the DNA TGTGCCAGCAGCCAAGATCAGACTAGCGGGGGCCCAGATACGCAGTATTTT.

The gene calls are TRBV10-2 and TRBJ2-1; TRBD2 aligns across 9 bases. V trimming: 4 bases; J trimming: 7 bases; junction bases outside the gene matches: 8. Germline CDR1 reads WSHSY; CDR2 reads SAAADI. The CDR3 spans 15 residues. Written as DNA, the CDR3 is TGCGCCAGCAGTGTGAGCGGGGGGACGGGGAATGAGCAGTTCTTC. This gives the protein CASSVSGGTGNEQFF.

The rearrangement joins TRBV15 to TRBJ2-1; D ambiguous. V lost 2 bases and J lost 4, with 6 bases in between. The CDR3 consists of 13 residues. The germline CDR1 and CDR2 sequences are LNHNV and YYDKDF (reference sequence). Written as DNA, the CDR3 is TGTGCCACCAGCAGAAAATTATACAATGAGCAGTTCTTC. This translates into CATSRKLYNEQFF.

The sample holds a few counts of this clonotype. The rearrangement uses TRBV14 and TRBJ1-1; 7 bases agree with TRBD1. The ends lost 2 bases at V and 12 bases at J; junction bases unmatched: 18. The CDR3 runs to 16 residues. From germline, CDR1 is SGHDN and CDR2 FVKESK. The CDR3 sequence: CASSQTFEYHLTGTFF. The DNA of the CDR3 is TGTGCCAGCAGCCAAACCTTCGAATACCACCTGACAGGGACTTTCTTT.

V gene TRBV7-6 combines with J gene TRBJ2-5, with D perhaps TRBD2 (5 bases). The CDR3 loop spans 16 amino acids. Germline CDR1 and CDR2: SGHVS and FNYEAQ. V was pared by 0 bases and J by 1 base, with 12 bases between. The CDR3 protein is CASSLALPRGQETQYF. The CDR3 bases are TGTGCCAGCAGCTTAGCGCTCCCACGGGGCCAAGAGACCCAGTACTTC.

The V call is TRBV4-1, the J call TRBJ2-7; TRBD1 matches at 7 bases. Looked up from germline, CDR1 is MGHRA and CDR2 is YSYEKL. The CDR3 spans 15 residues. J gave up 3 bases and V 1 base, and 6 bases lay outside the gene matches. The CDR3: CASSQGQGPFYEQYF. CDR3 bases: TGCGCCAGCAGCCAAGGACAGGGACCCTTCTACGAGCAGTACTTC.

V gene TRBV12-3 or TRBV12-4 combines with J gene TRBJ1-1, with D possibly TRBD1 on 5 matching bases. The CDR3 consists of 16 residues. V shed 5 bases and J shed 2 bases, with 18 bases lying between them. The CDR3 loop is CASSLRWGGGNTEAFF. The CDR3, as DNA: TGTGCCAGCAGTCTACGCTGGGGCGGGGGAAACACTGAAGCTTTCTTT.

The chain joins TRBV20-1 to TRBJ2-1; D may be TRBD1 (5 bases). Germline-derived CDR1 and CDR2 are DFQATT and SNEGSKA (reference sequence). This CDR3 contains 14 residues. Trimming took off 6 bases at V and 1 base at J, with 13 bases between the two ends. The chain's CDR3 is CSALGPRSYNEQFF. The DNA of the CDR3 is TGCAGTGCGTTGGGGCCCCGATCCTACAATGAGCAGTTCTTC.

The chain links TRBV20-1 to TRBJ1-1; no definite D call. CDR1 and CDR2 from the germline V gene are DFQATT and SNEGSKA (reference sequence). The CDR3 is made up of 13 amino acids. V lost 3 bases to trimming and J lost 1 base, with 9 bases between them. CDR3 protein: CSASEDSNTEAFF. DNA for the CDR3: TGCAGTGCTAGCGAGGATTCGAACACTGAAGCTTTCTTT.